Listed below are T cell receptor beta chains from one sample, sequenced in a study of cytomegalovirus exposure and HLA in healthy donors. Sequencing used immunoSEQ multiplex PCR; TCRdb keeps in-frame clones, though not all of them. The data hold 100,000 to 150,000 clones, with over 70% observed a single time. The sequenced sample was PBMCs. These receptors all stem from a woman in her fifties or sixties in good health and CMV-seronegative. The CDR3 runs from the conserved cysteine through the conserved F or W. The D gene is left open where the match is weak. Where a row states a size, it is once, few, many or the class of an expanded clone; other rows omit it.

size	D	V	J	DNA	CDR3
-	TRBD1	TRBV28	TRBJ2-7	TGTGCCAGCACCTTTGAAGGAACAGGGGGCGAGCAGTACTTC	CASTFEGTGGEQYF
few	TRBD1	TRBV5-1	TRBJ1-1	TGCGCCAGCAGCCTGGGTGGGACAGGGGTCACTGAAGCTTTCTTT	CASSLGGTGVTEAFF
few	TRBD1	TRBV29-1	TRBJ1-2	TGCAGCGTTGGACAGGGGGGTGGAAATGGCTACACCTTC	CSVGQGGGNGYTF
once	-	TRBV6-5	TRBJ2-1	TGTGCCAGCAGTTATCAGGGCAGGGCTGAAGGGAATGAGCAGTTCTTC	CASSYQGRAEGNEQFF
-	TRBD2	TRBV27	TRBJ2-1	TGTGCCAGCAGTTTGAGCGGGGGGCCTTTAAATGAGCAGTTCTTC	CASSLSGGPLNEQFF
once	TRBD2	TRBV28	TRBJ2-1	TGTGCCAGCACCAGTAGACTAGCGGGTGGTGAGCAGTTCTTC	CASTSRLAGGEQFF
-	-	TRBV6-5	TRBJ1-2	TGTGCCAGCAGTTACGGGGGGGCGCGAACGGGGGGCTACACCTTC	CASSYGGARTGGYTF
once	TRBD2	TRBV7-9	TRBJ2-1	TGTGCCAGCAGCCTGGGACTAGCGGGAGATGAGCAGTTCTTC	CASSLGLAGDEQFF
-	-	TRBV5-8	TRBJ1-4	TGTGCCAGCAGCTTGGAGAGTAATGAAAAACTGTTTTTT	CASSLESNEKLFF
-	TRBD2	TRBV14	TRBJ2-7	TGTGCCAGCAGCCAAGAAGGATTAGCGGGAGACTACGAGCAGTACTTC	CASSQEGLAGDYEQYF
-	-	TRBV4-1	TRBJ1-1	TGCGCCAGCAGCCAAGAGTCTCCGGCGAGGACTGAAGCTTTCTTT	CASSQESPARTEAFF
few	-	TRBV6-5	TRBJ2-3	TGTGCCAGCACGGGATCAGATACGCAGTATTTT	CASTGSDTQYF
-	-	TRBV6-6	TRBJ2-1	TGTGCCAGCAGTTACGTCTGGGCCGCTGAAGACAATGAGCAGTTCTTC	CASSYVWAAEDNEQFF
-	-	TRBV7-8	TRBJ1-3	TGTGCCAGCAGCCCCGACAGGACAAAAAACACCATATATTTT	CASSPDRTKNTIYF
once	TRBD2	TRBV6-7	TRBJ2-3	TGTGCCAGCAGTTACGGGACTAGCGGAAGCACAGATACGCAGTATTTT	CASSYGTSGSTDTQYF
-	-	TRBV7-9	TRBJ2-3	TGTTCCAGCAGCTTACGGACTACTAACACAGATACGCAGTATTTT	CSSSLRTTNTDTQYF
-	-	TRBV5-5	TRBJ1-5	TGTGCCAGCAGCTTGTATAGCAATCAGCCCCAGCATTTT	CASSLYSNQPQHF
-	TRBD1	TRBV10-3	TRBJ1-2	TGTGCCATCAGCTCGGGACAGTCCAACAACTATGGCTACACCTTC	CAISSGQSNNYGYTF
-	TRBD1	TRBV19	TRBJ1-4	TGTGCCAGTACCGGAGGACAGGGTACCAGTGAAAAACTGTTTTTT	CASTGGQGTSEKLFF
-	TRBD2	TRBV28	TRBJ2-1	TGTGCCAGCAGTTTTCCCCCACTAGCGGGGACCGAAAATGAGCAGTTCTTC	CASSFPPLAGTENEQFF
-	-	TRBV18	TRBJ1-2	TGTGCCAGCTCACTCCAGACAGAATCCTATGGCTACACCTTC	CASSLQTESYGYTF
-	-	TRBV7-3	TRBJ2-1	TGTGCCAGCAGCTTAAGCGTCGGTGAGCAGTTCTTC	CASSLSVGEQFF
once	-	TRBV5-8	TRBJ2-7	TGTGCCAGCAGCTTGTGGGCAGACTACGAGCAGTACTTC	CASSLWADYEQYF
once	-	TRBV27	TRBJ1-2	TGTGCCAGCAGCAAGGTAGGAGCGGACTATGGCTACACCTTC	CASSKVGADYGYTF
-	-	TRBV7-9	TRBJ2-6	TGTGCCAGCAGCCCCTGGGGGGCTGGGGCCAACGTCCTGACTTTC	CASSPWGAGANVLTF
once	-	TRBV5-4	TRBJ1-1	TGTGCCAGCAGCTTGTTTTATTTGGGCATGAACACTGAAGCTTTCTTT	CASSLFYLGMNTEAFF
-	TRBD2	TRBV5-4	TRBJ2-5	TGTGCCAGCGGGACGTTAGCGGGAGGCCAAGAGACCCAGTACTTC	CASGTLAGGQETQYF
-	TRBD1	TRBV28	TRBJ1-5	TGTGCCAGTACCGGGACAGAAATTCAATATAGCAATCAGCCCCAGCATTTT	CASTGTEIQYSNQPQHF
few	-	TRBV4-3	TRBJ2-7	TGCGCCAGCAGCCCTCAGGCGAGCTCCTACGAGCAGTACTTC	CASSPQASSYEQYF
-	-	TRBV28	TRBJ1-3	TGTGCCAGCAGCATTGAACAGGTTCTCTCTGGAAACACCATATATTTT	CASSIEQVLSGNTIYF
-	TRBD2	TRBV2	TRBJ2-1	TGTGCCAGAAGACTAGCGGGGAACAATGAGCAGTTCTTC	CARRLAGNNEQFF
few	-	TRBV5-1	TRBJ1-4	TGCGCCAGCATGGCCCAGGCTGATGAAAAACTGTTTTTT	CASMAQADEKLFF
-	TRBD2	TRBV5-1	TRBJ2-1	TGCGCCAGCAGCAGGACTAGCGGGGATTACAATGAGCAGTTCTTC	CASSRTSGDYNEQFF
-	-	TRBV4-1	TRBJ1-1	TGCGCCAGCAGCCAAGATATTAGGAGTTTTGAAGCTTTCTTT	CASSQDIRSFEAFF
-	TRBD1	TRBV6-5	TRBJ2-2	TGTGCCAGCAGCCGGGACAGCACGAACACCGGGGAGCTGTTTTTT	CASSRDSTNTGELFF
few	-	TRBV7-2	TRBJ2-2	TGTGCCAGCAGTCATACCGGGGAGCTGTTTTTT	CASSHTGELFF
-	-	TRBV29-1	TRBJ2-3	TGCAGCCTTATCCAGGGGTCTGAAGATACGCAGTATTTT	CSLIQGSEDTQYF
-	-	TRBV6-5	TRBJ1-1	TGTGCCAGCAGCCCCAGAGGGAAGAACACTGAAGCTTTCTTT	CASSPRGKNTEAFF
once	TRBD2	TRBV6-5	TRBJ2-1	TGTGCCAGCGGTAATTTAGCGGGATATGGTGAGCAGTTCTTC	CASGNLAGYGEQFF
-	TRBD1	TRBV30	TRBJ1-5	TGTGCCTGGAGGCCCAACGGACAGGGCGGTCAGCCCCAGCATTTT	CAWRPNGQGGQPQHF
-	-	TRBV5-4	TRBJ1-4	TGTGCCAGCAGCCGAGACGGAGGCGGTGAAAAACTGTTTTTT	CASSRDGGGEKLFF
-	TRBD2	TRBV7-2	TRBJ2-1	TGTGCCAGCAGCCTAGCGGGAGCGGCCTACAATGAGCAGTTCTTC	CASSLAGAAYNEQFF
-	TRBD1	TRBV10-3	TRBJ1-2	TGTGCCATCAGTGACCTACAGGGGGCGAATAACTATGGCTACACCTTC	CAISDLQGANNYGYTF
-	-	TRBV5-4	TRBJ2-5	TGTGCCAGCAGCTTCGGGGGAAGGCTCCAAGAGACCCAGTACTTC	CASSFGGRLQETQYF
-	-	TRBV2	TRBJ2-7	TGTGCCAGCAGTCAGGGCAGCTCCTACGAGCAGTACTTC	CASSQGSSYEQYF
-	-	TRBV28	TRBJ1-2	TGTGCCAGCAGGAAGCAGGTCTTTCCCTATGGCTACACCTTC	CASRKQVFPYGYTF
-	TRBD1	TRBV28	TRBJ2-5	TGTGCCAGCATGGGGACAGGGGGCTTGGAACAAGAGACCCAGTACTTC	CASMGTGGLEQETQYF
-	-	TRBV13	TRBJ1-5	TGTGCCAGCAGCTTAATGCGGTTAAGCAATCAGCCCCAGCATTTT	CASSLMRLSNQPQHF
-	-	TRBV5-6	TRBJ2-7	TGTGCCAGCAGCTTGGTTGGGGGCCTAACCTACGAGCAGTACTTC	CASSLVGGLTYEQYF
-	-	TRBV7-7	TRBJ2-1	TGTGCTAGCAGCCAAGGGGTAGAAAATTACAATGAGCAGTTCTTC	CASSQGVENYNEQFF
-	TRBD2	TRBV4-1	TRBJ2-1	TGCGCCAGCAGCCAATCCACGGGGGGGGTGAATGAGCAGTTCTTC	CASSQSTGGVNEQFF
-	-	TRBV7-2	TRBJ2-5	TGTGCCAGCAGCTTAGCGGACTCCCCTGCGGAGACCCAGTACTTC	CASSLADSPAETQYF
-	-	TRBV28	TRBJ1-5	TGTGCCAGCAGTTTCGGGGTACGCAATCAGCCCCAGCATTTT	CASSFGVRNQPQHF
-	-	TRBV14	TRBJ2-1	TGTGCCAGCAGCCAATGGGGCCCAAATGAGCAGTTCTTC	CASSQWGPNEQFF
-	TRBD1	TRBV6-6	TRBJ1-1	TGTGCCAGCAGCTTACGAGGGGGCGATGGGAACACTGAAGCTTTCTTT	CASSLRGGDGNTEAFF
-	-	TRBV4-1	TRBJ1-6	TGCGCCAGCAGCCAAGTTTTCGACTGGAAAAGTAACCGTTTCTCCTATAATTCACCCCTCCACTTT	CASSQVFDWKSNRFSYNSPLHF
-	TRBD2	TRBV5-5	TRBJ2-3	TGTGCCAGCAGCTTCTTAGCGGGAGGCGCAGATACGCAGTATTTT	CASSFLAGGADTQYF